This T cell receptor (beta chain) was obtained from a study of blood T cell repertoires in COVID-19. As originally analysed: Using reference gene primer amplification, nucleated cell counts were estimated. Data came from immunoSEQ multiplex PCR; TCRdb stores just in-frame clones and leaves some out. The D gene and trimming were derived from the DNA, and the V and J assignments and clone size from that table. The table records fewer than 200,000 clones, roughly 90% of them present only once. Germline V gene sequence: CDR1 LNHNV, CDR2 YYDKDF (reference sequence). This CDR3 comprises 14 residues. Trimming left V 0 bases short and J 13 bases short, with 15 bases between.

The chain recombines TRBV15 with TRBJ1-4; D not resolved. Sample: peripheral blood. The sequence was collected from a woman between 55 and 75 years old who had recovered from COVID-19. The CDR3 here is CATSRDSGFFGLFF. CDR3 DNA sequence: TGTGCCACCAGCAGAGATTCGGGTTTCTTTGGACTGTTTTTT.